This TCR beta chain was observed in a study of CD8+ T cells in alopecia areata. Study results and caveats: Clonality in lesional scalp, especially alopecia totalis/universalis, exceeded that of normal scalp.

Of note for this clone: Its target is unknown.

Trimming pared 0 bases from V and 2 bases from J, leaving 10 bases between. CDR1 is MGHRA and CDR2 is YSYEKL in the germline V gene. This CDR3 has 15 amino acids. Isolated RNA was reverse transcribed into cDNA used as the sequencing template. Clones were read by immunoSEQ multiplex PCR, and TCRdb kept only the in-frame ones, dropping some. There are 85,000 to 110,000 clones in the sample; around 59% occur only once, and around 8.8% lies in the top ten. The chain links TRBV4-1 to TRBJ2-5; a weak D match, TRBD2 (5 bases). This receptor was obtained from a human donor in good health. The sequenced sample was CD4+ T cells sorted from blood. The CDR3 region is CASSQEDWRQETQYF. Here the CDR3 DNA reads TGCGCCAGCAGCCAAGAGGACTGGAGACAAGAGACCCAGTACTTC.